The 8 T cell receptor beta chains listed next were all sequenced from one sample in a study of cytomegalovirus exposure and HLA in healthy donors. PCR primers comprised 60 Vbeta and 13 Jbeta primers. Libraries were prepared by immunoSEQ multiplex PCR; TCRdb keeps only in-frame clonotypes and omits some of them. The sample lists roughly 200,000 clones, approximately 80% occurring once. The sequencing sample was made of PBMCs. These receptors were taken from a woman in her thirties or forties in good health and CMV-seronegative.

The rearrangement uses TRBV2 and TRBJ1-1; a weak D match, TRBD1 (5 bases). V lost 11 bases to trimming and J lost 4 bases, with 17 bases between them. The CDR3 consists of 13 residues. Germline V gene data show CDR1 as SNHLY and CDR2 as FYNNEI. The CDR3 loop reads CAGTGTGGTEAFF. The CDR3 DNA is TGTGCCGGCACCGGGACCGGGGGCACTGAAGCTTTCTTT.

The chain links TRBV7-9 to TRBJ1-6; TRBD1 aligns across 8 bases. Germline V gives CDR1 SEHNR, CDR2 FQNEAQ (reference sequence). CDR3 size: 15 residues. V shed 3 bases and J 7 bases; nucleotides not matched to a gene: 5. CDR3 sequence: CASSFSQGANSPLHF. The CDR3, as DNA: TGTGCCAGCAGCTTTAGCCAGGGGGCGAATTCACCCCTCCACTTT.

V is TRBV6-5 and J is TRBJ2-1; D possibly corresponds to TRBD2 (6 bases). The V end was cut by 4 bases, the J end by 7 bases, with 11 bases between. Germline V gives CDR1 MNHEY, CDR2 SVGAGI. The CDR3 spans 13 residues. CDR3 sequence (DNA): TGTGCCAGCAGTTCCGGAGGGGAGAATGAGCAGTTCTTC. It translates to CASSSGGENEQFF.

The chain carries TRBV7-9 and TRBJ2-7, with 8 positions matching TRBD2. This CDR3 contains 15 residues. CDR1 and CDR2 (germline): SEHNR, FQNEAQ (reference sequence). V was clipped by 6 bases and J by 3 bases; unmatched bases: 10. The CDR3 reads CASRPASGSNYEQYF. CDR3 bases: TGTGCCAGCAGACCCGCTAGCGGGTCTAACTACGAGCAGTACTTC.

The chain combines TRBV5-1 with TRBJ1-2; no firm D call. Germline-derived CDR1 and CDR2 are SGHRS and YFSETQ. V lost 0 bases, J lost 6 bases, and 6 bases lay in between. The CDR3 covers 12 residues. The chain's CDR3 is CASSLGVDGYTF. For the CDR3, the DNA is TGCGCCAGCAGCTTGGGCGTAGATGGCTACACCTTC.

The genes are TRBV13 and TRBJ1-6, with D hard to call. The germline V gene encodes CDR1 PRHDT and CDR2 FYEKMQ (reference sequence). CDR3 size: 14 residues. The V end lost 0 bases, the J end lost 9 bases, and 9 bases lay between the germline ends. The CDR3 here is CASSLGPGSSPLHF. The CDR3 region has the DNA TGTGCCAGCAGCTTAGGCCCGGGGTCTTCACCCCTCCACTTT.

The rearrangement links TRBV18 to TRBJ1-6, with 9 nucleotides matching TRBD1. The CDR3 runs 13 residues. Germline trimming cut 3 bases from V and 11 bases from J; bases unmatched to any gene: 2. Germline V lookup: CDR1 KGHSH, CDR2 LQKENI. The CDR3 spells CASSPGTGTPLHF. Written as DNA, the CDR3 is TGTGCCAGCTCACCGGGGACAGGGACACCCCTCCACTTT.

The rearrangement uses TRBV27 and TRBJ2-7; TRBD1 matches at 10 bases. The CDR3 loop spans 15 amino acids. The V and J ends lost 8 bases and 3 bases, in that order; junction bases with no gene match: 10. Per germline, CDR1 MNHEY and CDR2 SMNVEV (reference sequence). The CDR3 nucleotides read TGTGCCAGCGTCAGATCCCGGACAGGGGGCTACGAGCAGTACTTC. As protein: CASVRSRTGGYEQYF.